This T cell receptor beta chain was identified in a study of regulatory T cells in long-lasting Graves disease. CDR3 regions were amplified by Arm-PCR using iRepertoire HTBI primers to build TCR beta libraries. Each CDR3 protein is one row after TCRdb ran MiXCR on the multiplex PCR reads. Seen here are some 500,000 distinct CDR3 sequences, about 16% observed once, and the top ten hold 20% to 30%. CDR1 is SNHLY, CDR2 FYNNEI, per germline. This CDR3 comprises 15 residues. V gave up 4 bases and J gave up 5 bases, with 18 bases separating them. Points from the study as a whole: Analyses excluded thyroid tissue, covering peripheral blood alone.

This clonotype was counted ten times or more. Its cognate antigen is unknown. Indicated time point: newly diagnosed GD, antithyroid drugs for less than 3 months. Isolated PBMC RNA provided the starting material for the TCR library. This sample was also put to use in a study of T cells in Graves' hyperthyroidism and ophthalmopathy.

Sequencing was performed on peripheral blood mononuclear cells (PBMCs), taken at new diagnosis, from a patient treated with antithyroid drugs. This receptor was obtained from a woman aged 35 to 60 with Graves disease. The chain recombines TRBV2 with TRBJ2-7, with D possibly matching TRBD2 (6 bases). CDR3 sequence: CASSASGVPFHEQYF. CDR3 in DNA: TGTGCCAGCAGTGCTTCGGGGGTCCCTTTCCACGAGCAGTACTTC.